The 9 T cell receptor beta chains listed next were all sequenced from one sample in a study of a mutant IDH1 vaccine in newly diagnosed glioma. Antigen specificity for these receptors is unknown. Time point reported: week 5, during vaccination. The vaccine gave 300 ug of a 20-mer mutant IDH1 peptide subcutaneously per dose. This table comes from immunoSEQ multiplex PCR, and its TCRdb copy is limited to in-frame clones, with some not included. The sample yields around 49,000 clones, roughly 73% seen once. Sequencing was performed on PBMCs, taken from a glioma patient whose treatment included an IDH1 peptide vaccine. The receptor set was obtained from a man between 45 and 60 years old with glioma.

Comments on this clone: At one of its ends the junction is not consistent with the germline gene, which may arise from a read error. The V call is TRBV6-6, the J call TRBJ2-1; TRBD2 is a possible D gene (5 bases). The germline gives CDR1 MNHNY, CDR2 SVGAGI (reference sequence). This CDR3 spans 14 amino acids. In nucleotides, the CDR3 is TGTGCTAGCAGTAGGGCGGGCGCAAACAATGAGCAGTTCTTC. Protein: CASSRAGANNEQFF.

The rearrangement links TRBV5-4 to TRBJ1-2, with D possibly being TRBD1 (5 bases). Looked up from germline, CDR1 is SGHNT and CDR2 is YYREEE (reference sequence). The length of the CDR3 is 12 residues. V lost 7 bases and J lost 8, with 15 bases in between. The CDR3, as DNA: TGTGCCAGCTCTCGAGGGGTTTCGGGCTACACCTTC. Its protein product is CASSRGVSGYTF.

The chain carries TRBV6-5 and TRBJ2-1; D unresolved. V lost 7 bases and J lost 6, with 7 bases in between. Germline CDR1 reads MNHEY; CDR2 reads SVGAGI. This CDR3 is built from 11 residues. This chain's CDR3 is CASTRLNEQFF. The CDR3 coding sequence is TGTGCCAGCACCAGGCTCAATGAGCAGTTCTTC.

V and J are TRBV11-3 and TRBJ2-2; weak D call: TRBD1 (6 bases). Germline CDR1 reads SGHNT; CDR2 reads YENEEA. Trimming left V 3 bases short and J 4 bases short, with 9 bases between. This CDR3 region has 14 residues. The CDR3 nucleotides are TGTGCCAGCAGCTTGAGAGGGGGCACCGGGGAGCTGTTTTTT. This codes for CASSLRGGTGELFF.

The J gene is TRBJ1-4, the V gene TRBV30, with no clear D. Germline V gives CDR1 GTSNPN, CDR2 SVGIG (reference sequence). The ends were cut back, 2 bases at V and 7 bases at J, with 20 bases in the middle. There are 16 residues in the CDR3. The CDR3 sequence is CAWSKVRGLVGEKLFF. The CDR3 coding sequence is TGTGCCTGGAGTAAAGTAAGAGGCTTAGTGGGTGAAAAACTGTTTTTT.

The table lists this clone with a count of one. The chain joins TRBV5-1 to TRBJ2-5; D gene uncertain. Looked up from germline, CDR1 is SGHRS and CDR2 is YFSETQ. V shed 4 bases and J shed 4 bases, with 14 bases lying between them. The CDR3 extends over 14 amino acids. The CDR3 loop reads CASSPGPALETQYF. As DNA, the CDR3 is TGCGCCAGCAGCCCCGGGCCGGCCCTAGAGACCCAGTACTTC.

This clone was seen only once. The genes are TRBV6-6 and TRBJ2-4; 8 nucleotides match TRBD1. The trim removed 2 bases at V and 13 bases at J, leaving 4 bases unmatched. Germline CDR1 and CDR2: MNHNY and SVGAGI (reference sequence). This CDR3 is 12 amino acids long. The CDR3 sequence is CASSYDRGLQYF. The CDR3 bases are TGTGCCAGCAGTTACGACAGGGGTCTCCAGTACTTC.

The CDR3 bases are TGTGCCAGCGGCCGCAGGGACAGGGGGTACCAAGAGACCCAGTACTTC. It specifies CASGRRDRGYQETQYF. The chain recombines TRBV14 with TRBJ2-5; 11 bases line up with TRBD1. The CDR3 contains 16 residues. CDR1 is SGHDN, CDR2 FVKESK, per germline. The junction had 8 bases not matched to a gene; V was cut back by 8 bases and J by 0 bases.

The chain links TRBV7-2 to TRBJ1-3; 7 bases align to TRBD1. The CDR3 covers 15 residues. The V gene end was trimmed by 3 bases and the J gene end by 2 bases; junction bases not matched to a gene: 4. CDR1 and CDR2 from the germline V gene are SGHTA and FQGNSA. Here the CDR3 DNA reads TGTGCCAGCAGCTTTGACAGGGTGACTGGAAACACCATATATTTT. Translating it yields CASSFDRVTGNTIYF.